This paragraph reports one T cell receptor beta chain. The antigen is unknown. TCRdb keeps only in-frame clones here, not all; method: immunoSEQ multiplex PCR. The data show 120,000 or so clones, around nine tenths seen once. The CDR3 consists of 15 residues. V gave up 0 bases and J gave up 2 bases; unmatched junction bases: 2. CDR1 is MNHNY and CDR2 is SVGAGI in the germline V gene (reference sequence). The data were taken from a study of T cell responses to AZD1222 COVID-19 vaccine. Whole-study findings and limits: Nearly half of the spike-specific TCRs reportedly recognize variant regions that carry no mutations. Among AZD1222 vaccinees, only 5 to 7 were seropositive at baseline. Vaccination with two AZD1222 doses was followed by a rise in Spike-specific TCR breadth and depth.

Sequenced material: peripheral blood, taken on day 0 of AZD1222 vaccination. The sequence was collected from an adult in good health. The chain couples TRBV6-6 to TRBJ2-7; TRBD2 agrees at 9 bases. The CDR3 loop is CASSYSASGTYEQYF. The CDR3 DNA is TGTGCCAGCAGTTACTCTGCTAGCGGGACCTACGAGCAGTACTTC.